Only a few counts were recorded for the clone carrying this TCR beta chain. Its specificity is unknown. This entry belongs to a study of beta chain features in type 1 diabetes. Findings and limits, study-wide: Researchers report that Type 1 diabetes patients had moderately but significantly shorter TCRB CDR3s across all four CD4+ subsets. Cells that show high TCR expression could be over-represented by cDNA sequencing. Type 1 diabetes patients had fewer VDJ junction insertions and more deletions.

Trimming pared 4 bases from V and 3 bases from J, leaving 15 bases between. Per the germline V gene, CDR1 is MNHNS and CDR2 is SASEGT. CDR3 size: 15 residues. TCRB transcripts that were expressed got sequenced, as all of the isolated RNA had been reverse transcribed. Sequencing was performed with immunoSEQ multiplex PCR; in TCRdb, only in-frame clones are kept and a portion is missing. The sample yields some 700,000 clones, around 15% seen once. Specimen: naive CD4+ T cells from blood. The sequence was obtained from a man younger than 35 with type 1 diabetes. The chain links TRBV6-1 to TRBJ1-2; perhaps TRBD1 as D (6 bases). The CDR3 protein is CASSVTLRTDYGYTF. The CDR3 nucleotides are TGTGCCAGCAGTGTGACCCTAAGGACAGACTATGGCTACACCTTC.